This T cell receptor beta chain emerged from a study of cytomegalovirus exposure and HLA in healthy donors. The CDR3 contains 13 residues. Per germline, CDR1 GTSNPN and CDR2 SVGIG (reference sequence). Trimming shortened V by 0 bases and J by 0 bases, and 6 bases separated the two germline ends. Study results and caveats: Later on, an analysis tied roughly 17,000 TCR beta sequences to HLA alleles at 0.05 false discovery rate. The study found most TCR sequences rare, yet found some public TCRs in many donors.

The PCR used 60 Vbeta and 13 Jbeta primers. This table comes from immunoSEQ multiplex PCR, and its TCRdb copy is limited to in-frame clones, with some not included. The profile shows about 140,000 clones, more than 75% of them singletons. For this clone: Its antigen is not known.

The sequenced sample consisted of PBMCs. The chain joins TRBV30 to TRBJ2-7; D uncertain. The receptor was derived from a woman in her 40s in good health and CMV-seronegative. CDR3 nucleotides: TGTGCCTGGAGTGTAGACAACTCCTACGAGCAGTACTTC. Its protein product is CAWSVDNSYEQYF.